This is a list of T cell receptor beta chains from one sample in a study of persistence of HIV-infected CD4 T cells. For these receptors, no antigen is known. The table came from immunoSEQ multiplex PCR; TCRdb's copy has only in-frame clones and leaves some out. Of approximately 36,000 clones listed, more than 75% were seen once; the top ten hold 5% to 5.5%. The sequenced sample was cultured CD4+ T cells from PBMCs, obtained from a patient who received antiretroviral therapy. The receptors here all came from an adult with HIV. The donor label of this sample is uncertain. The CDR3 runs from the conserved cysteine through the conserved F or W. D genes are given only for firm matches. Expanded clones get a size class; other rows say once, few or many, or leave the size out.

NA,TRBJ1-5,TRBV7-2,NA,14,CASSLAYSNQPQHF,TGTGCCAGCAGCTTAGCATATAGCAATCAGCCCCAGCATTTT
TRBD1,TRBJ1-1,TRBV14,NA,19,CASSQDRAGGVRGGTEAFF,TGTGCCAGCAGCCAAGATAGGGCAGGGGGAGTTCGCGGAGGCACTGAAGCTTTCTTT
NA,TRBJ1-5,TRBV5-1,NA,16,CASSPIPSGTNQPQHF,TGCGCCAGCAGCCCCATACCCTCAGGAACAAATCAGCCCCAGCATTTT
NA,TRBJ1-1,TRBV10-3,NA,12,CAISEGGTEAFF,TGTGCCATCAGTGAGGGGGGTACTGAAGCTTTCTTT
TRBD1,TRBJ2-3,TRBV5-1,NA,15,CASRSTGGGTDTQYF,TGCGCCAGCCGTTCGACAGGGGGCGGAACAGATACGCAGTATTTT
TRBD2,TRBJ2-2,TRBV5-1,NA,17,CASSSRGASGGTGELFF,TGCGCCAGCAGCTCCCGCGGGGCGAGCGGGGGAACCGGGGAGCTGTTTTTT
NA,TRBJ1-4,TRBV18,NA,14,CASSPAGTREKLFF,TGTGCCAGCTCACCAGCCGGGACGAGGGAAAAACTGTTTTTT
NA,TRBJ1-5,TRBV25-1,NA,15,CASSEGGGTNQPQHF,TGTGCCAGCAGTGAGGGGGGGGGCACCAATCAGCCCCAGCATTTT
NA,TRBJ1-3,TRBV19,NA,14,CASSMGAVGNTIYF,TGTGCCAGTAGTATGGGAGCTGTCGGAAACACCATATATTTT
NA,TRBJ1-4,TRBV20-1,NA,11,CSRKDGEKLFF,TGCAGTAGAAAGGACGGTGAAAAACTGTTTTTT
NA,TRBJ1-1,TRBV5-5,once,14,CASSFQGSNTEAFF,TGTGCCAGCAGCTTTCAGGGGAGCAACACTGAAGCTTTCTTT
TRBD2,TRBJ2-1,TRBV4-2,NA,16,CASSHAGGPSYNEQFF,TGTGCCAGCAGCCACGCGGGGGGTCCCTCCTACAATGAGCAGTTCTTC
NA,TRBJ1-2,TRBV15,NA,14,CATSLNRGGYGYTF,TGTGCCACCAGCTTGAATCGGGGGGGCTATGGCTACACCTTC
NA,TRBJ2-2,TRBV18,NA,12,CASSPKTGELFF,TGTGCCAGCTCACCAAAGACCGGGGAGCTGTTTTTT